Shown below are 21 T cell receptor beta chains from a single sample sequenced in a study of shared clonotypes between healthy human individuals. TCRdb keeps only in-frame clones here, not all; method: immunoSEQ multiplex PCR. Among about 2 million clones listed, 95% were seen once. The source material was naive CD4+ T cells sorted from blood. Stated subset: CD45RA+ positively selected. The source of these receptors is a man younger than 35 in good health.

Remarks on this clone: Other DNA sequences of this sample code for an identical CDR3. CDR3 residues: CASSLGGADTQYF. CDR3 coding DNA: TGTGCCAGCAGTTTGGGTGGTGCAGATACGCAGTATTTT. The chain employs TRBV28 and TRBJ2-3; D gene uncertain. The length of the CDR3 is 13 residues. V lost 3 bases to trimming and J lost 4 bases, with 8 bases between them. Germline CDR1 reads MDHEN; CDR2 reads SYDVKM.

The chain links TRBV7-9 to TRBJ1-1; 9 nucleotides match TRBD1. Germline V gene sequence: CDR1 SEHNR, CDR2 FQNEAQ (reference sequence). The CDR3 length is 13 residues. The V and J ends lost 5 bases and 12 bases, in that order; junction bases with no gene match: 10. The CDR3 nucleotides are TGTGCCAGCAGCCTCACGGGACAGGGCGGCACTTTCTTT. Translated, it gives CASSLTGQGGTFF.

This clone was recorded a few times. V is TRBV11-2 and J is TRBJ1-2; 8 nucleotides agree with TRBD1. The CDR3 runs 15 residues. The germline V gene has CDR1 SGHAT and CDR2 FQNNGV. Trimming at V came to 2 bases and at J to 3 bases, leaving 5 bases not matched to a gene. The CDR3 is CASSLRTGPDYGYTF. For the CDR3, the DNA is TGTGCCAGCAGCTTAAGGACAGGGCCGGACTATGGCTACACCTTC.

The rearrangement links TRBV2 to TRBJ2-1; D call uncertain. V was clipped by 5 bases and J by 7 bases, with 9 bases between them. In germline, CDR1 is SNHLY, CDR2 FYNNEI. CDR3 length: 12 amino acids. The DNA of the CDR3 is TGTGCCAGCAGTAGCGACCGTAATGAGCAGTTCTTC. Protein product: CASSSDRNEQFF. Full variable domain (rest looked up from reference TRBV2 and TRBJ2-1): EPEVTQTPSHQVTQMGQEVILRCVPISNHLYFYWYRQILGQKVEFLVSFYNNEISEKSEIFDDQFSVERPDGSNFTLKIRSTKLEDSAMYFCASSSDRNEQFFGPGTRLTVL.

The genes are TRBV6-6 and TRBJ1-2; TRBD1 agrees at 11 bases. The length of the CDR3 is 15 residues. Germline V lookup: CDR1 MNHNY, CDR2 SVGAGI (reference sequence). J lost 10 bases, V lost 6 bases, and 13 bases had no gene match. CDR3 sequence reads: CASRRTGGAFNAYTF. The CDR3 DNA sequence: TGTGCCAGCAGGAGGACAGGGGGCGCCTTTAACGCCTACACCTTC.

V and J are TRBV5-1 and TRBJ2-3, with TRBD2 matching over 10 bases. Germline V gene sequence: CDR1 SGHRS, CDR2 YFSETQ. V trimming: 4 bases; J trimming: 3 bases; junction bases outside the gene matches: 8. The CDR3 spans 16 residues. Written as DNA, the CDR3 is TGCGCCAGCAGCCAAGGGAAGACTAGCGGGACAGATACGCAGTATTTT. Its translation: CASSQGKTSGTDTQYF.

The CDR3 DNA is TGCGCCAGCAGCTTGGCCCGGCAGTCCTATGGCTACACCTTC. Translated: CASSLARQSYGYTF. The rearrangement uses TRBV5-1 and TRBJ1-2; D unresolved. The germline V gene encodes CDR1 SGHRS and CDR2 YFSETQ. The CDR3 length is 14 residues. Trimming left V 0 bases short and J 4 bases short, with 10 bases between.

The J gene is TRBJ2-7, the V gene TRBV10-1; TRBD2 matches at 8 bases. The CDR3 extends over 15 amino acids. Germline assignment: CDR1 WNHNN and CDR2 SYGVQD (reference sequence). Losses at the gene ends were 3 bases for V and 2 bases for J; bases not matched to a gene: 6. CDR3 loop: CASSDGSGIPYEQYF. The CDR3 nucleotides read TGCGCCAGCAGTGACGGTAGCGGGATACCCTACGAGCAGTACTTC.

The CDR3 bases are TGCAGCGTTCGGAGGGTCCATGAAGCATACAATGAGCAGTTCTTC. Protein sequence: CSVRRVHEAYNEQFF. The rearrangement uses TRBV29-1 and TRBJ2-1, with D possibly matching TRBD2 (6 bases). V lost 5 bases and J lost 4, with 18 bases in between. Germline V gene lookup returns CDR1 SQVTM and CDR2 ANQGSEA. This CDR3 is built from 15 residues.

On this clone: This clone may be a read error of a much larger clone one base away. V usage is TRBV6-5 and J usage is TRBJ2-7; D ambiguous. The CDR3 is made up of 11 amino acids. Germline-derived CDR1 and CDR2 are MNHEY and SVGAGI. V was shortened by 5 bases and J by 3 bases, with 5 bases between the two germline ends. The CDR3 DNA follows: TGTGCCAGCAGTAATAACTACGAGCAGTACTTC. Protein sequence: CASSNNYEQYF.

The chain uses TRBV2 and TRBJ1-3; TRBD1 might be the D (5 bases). The V gene's germline CDR1 is SNHLY and CDR2 FYNNEI. V was clipped by 4 bases and J by 2 bases, with 15 bases between them. The CDR3 length is 16 residues. The CDR3 DNA follows: TGTGCCAGCAGTGTTTTGCGGACACTCACTGGAAACACCATATATTTT. Protein: CASSVLRTLTGNTIYF. Full variable domain (outside the CDR3, taken from reference TRBV2 and TRBJ1-3): EPEVTQTPSHQVTQMGQEVILRCVPISNHLYFYWYRQILGQKVEFLVSFYNNEISEKSEIFDDQFSVERPDGSNFTLKIRSTKLEDSAMYFCASSVLRTLTGNTIYFGEGSWLTVV.

A word on this clone: Other DNA sequences in this sample translate to the same CDR3. In nucleotides, the CDR3 is TGTGCCTGGAGTGTGAAGACCAACACTGAAGCTTTCTTT. It is translated as CAWSVKTNTEAFF. The genes are TRBV30 and TRBJ1-1; D remains ambiguous. The CDR3 runs to 13 residues. Germline values: CDR1 GTSNPN, CDR2 SVGIG (reference sequence). V lost 0 bases and J lost 2, with 7 bases in between.

J is TRBJ1-2 and V is TRBV13; maybe TRBD1 (5 bases). This CDR3 has 12 residues. The ends were cut back, 8 bases at V and 5 bases at J, with 12 bases in the middle. Germline CDR1 PRHDT, CDR2 FYEKMQ (reference sequence). The CDR3 DNA reads as TGTGCCAGCGACAGAGGAGGGTATGGCTACACCTTC. This encodes CASDRGGYGYTF.

This clone was observed once. This may be a read error, as it is one base from a much larger clone. The chain recombines TRBV25-1 with TRBJ2-3, with D unresolved. The CDR3 extends over 13 amino acids. V lost 3 bases, J lost 5 bases, and 9 bases lay in between. Germline assignment: CDR1 MGHDK and CDR2 SYGVNS. The CDR3 here is CASSDLSLDTQYF. The CDR3 DNA is TGTGCCAGCAGTGATCTGTCACTAGATACGCAGTATTTT.

The chain joins TRBV29-1 to TRBJ1-5; perhaps TRBD1 as D (5 bases). V lost 4 bases and J lost 6, with 10 bases in between. Germline V gene data show CDR1 as SQVTM and CDR2 as ANQGSEA. This CDR3 region has 12 residues. The CDR3 DNA follows: TGCAGCGTTGCGCAGGGCGGTCAGCCCCAGCATTTT. Amino acid sequence: CSVAQGGQPQHF. The variable domain in full, with the rest retrieved from reference TRBV29-1 and TRBJ1-5, is SAVISQKPSRDICQRGTSLTIQCQVDSQVTMMFWYRQQPGQSLTLIATANQGSEATYESGFVIDKFPISRPNLTFSTLTVSNMSPEDSSIYLCSVAQGGQPQHFGDGTRLSIL.

For this clone: Other DNA sequences in the same sample also yield this CDR3. V usage is TRBV2 and J usage is TRBJ1-2; D remains ambiguous. The CDR3 sequence is 12 residues long. Germline V CDR1 and CDR2: SNHLY, FYNNEI. The V gene lost 2 bases and the J gene lost 5 bases, with 6 bases spanning the gap. The CDR3 is CASSESGYGYTF. The CDR3 DNA reads as TGTGCCAGCAGTGAATCGGGGTATGGCTACACCTTC.

The chain carries TRBV4-1 and TRBJ1-5; D possibly corresponds to TRBD1 (5 bases). Germline values: CDR1 MGHRA, CDR2 YSYEKL. CDR3 length: 16 amino acids. With 0 bases removed from V and 6 bases from J, the gap between germline ends came to 15 bases. CDR3 bases: TGCGCCAGCAGCCAAGAAGGCAGGGTAGGTAGTCAGCCCCAGCATTTT. Protein: CASSQEGRVGSQPQHF.

The rearrangement uses TRBV30 and TRBJ1-6; 7 bases line up with TRBD1. This CDR3 region has 20 residues. J was trimmed by 0 bases and V by 1 base; bases with no gene match: 15. Germline V gene lookup returns CDR1 GTSNPN and CDR2 SVGIG (reference sequence). The CDR3: CAWSGTGTVGSSSYNSPLHF. As DNA, the CDR3 is TGTGCCTGGAGTGGTACCGGGACAGTGGGTAGTAGCTCCTATAATTCACCCCTCCACTTT.

This sequence joins TRBV5-1 and TRBJ1-4, with D perhaps matching TRBD1 (5 bases). Looked up from germline, CDR1 is SGHRS and CDR2 is YFSETQ. There are 17 residues in the CDR3. The V gene lost 0 bases and the J gene lost 3 bases, with 15 bases spanning the gap. The CDR3 loop reads CASSLAEGFRSNEKLFF. The CDR3 DNA reads TGCGCCAGCAGCTTGGCCGAGGGGTTCAGGTCTAATGAAAAACTGTTTTTT.

The chain's CDR3 is CSVRGDSNYGYTF. CDR3 coding DNA: TGCAGCGTCCGTGGGGACAGTAACTATGGCTACACCTTC. The chain has TRBV29-1 and TRBJ1-2; 7 bases align to TRBD1. The V and J ends lost 6 bases and 1 base, in that order; junction bases with no gene match: 5. CDR3 length: 13 residues. Germline CDR1 SQVTM, CDR2 ANQGSEA.

This chain joins TRBV10-2 and TRBJ1-6; D unresolved. V was pared by 0 bases and J by 4 bases, with 10 bases between. The CDR3 sequence is 16 residues long. The germline gives CDR1 WSHSY, CDR2 SAAADI. CDR3 region: CASSESGASYNSPLHF. The CDR3 bases are TGCGCCAGCAGTGAGTCGGGTGCAAGTTATAATTCACCCCTCCACTTT.